This T cell receptor (beta chain) was profiled in a study of cytomegalovirus exposure and HLA in healthy donors. The CDR3 consists of 16 residues. Germline values: CDR1 SGDLS, CDR2 YYNGEE. V gave up 2 bases and J gave up 1 base; unmatched junction bases: 6. The PCR employed 60 Vbeta primers together with 13 Jbeta primers. Libraries were prepared by immunoSEQ multiplex PCR; TCRdb keeps only in-frame clonotypes and omits some of them. The table records under 200,000 clones, around 62% of them present only once. This receptor was obtained from a man between 40 and 49 years old in good health and CMV-seronegative. The chain recombines TRBV9 with TRBJ2-3, with TRBD2 identical over 8 bases. Sample: PBMCs. The DNA for the CDR3 is TGTGCCAGCAGCGTTCTGAGCGGGAGCGGCACAGATACGCAGTATTTT. Translating gives CASSVLSGSGTDTQYF.